Listed here are 13 T cell receptor beta chains from one sample, sequenced in a study of T cell responses to AZD1222 COVID-19 vaccine. TCRdb's copy holds only in-frame clones and misses some; the assay was immunoSEQ multiplex PCR. Here the sample spans about 170,000 clones, just under 95% being singletons. Sequencing used peripheral blood, obtained on day 0 of AZD1222 vaccination. Every receptor here comes from an adult in good health.

V is TRBV7-9 and J is TRBJ1-1; 9 positions match TRBD1. Per germline, CDR1 SEHNR and CDR2 FQNEAQ (reference sequence). V shed 5 bases and J 4 bases; nucleotides not matched to a gene: 5. This CDR3 spans 14 amino acids. CDR3 bases: TGTGCCAGCAGCCCATCGACAGGGGGCACTGAAGCTTTCTTT. It yields the protein CASSPSTGGTEAFF.

CDR3 sequence: CASSLVPARGGEQYF. The DNA for the CDR3 is TGCGCCAGCAGCTTGGTCCCGGCCAGGGGAGGGGAGCAGTACTTC. This chain joins TRBV5-1 and TRBJ2-7, with D tentatively TRBD2 (7 bases). V dropped 0 bases and J dropped 7 bases, with 17 bases sitting between them. The CDR3 is 15 residues long. Germline V gene data show CDR1 as SGHRS and CDR2 as YFSETQ.

CDR3 sequence: CASSWRGTGNYGYTF. CDR3 coding DNA: TGTGCCAGCAGCTGGAGAGGGACAGGGAACTATGGCTACACCTTC. The chain joins TRBV5-5 to TRBJ1-2; 9 positions agree with TRBD1. The CDR3 extends over 15 amino acids. Germline V gene sequence: CDR1 SGHKS, CDR2 YYEKEE (reference sequence). Trimming took 3 bases from V and 2 from J; bases not matched to a gene: 5.

The chain couples TRBV5-1 to TRBJ1-1; the D gene is possibly TRBD1 (6 bases). V lost 4 bases and J lost 0, with 19 bases in between. Looked up from germline, CDR1 is SGHRS and CDR2 is YFSETQ. The CDR3 totals 17 residues. CDR3 sequence: CASSPATGSIMNTEAFF. CDR3 nucleotides: TGCGCCAGCAGCCCCGCGACAGGTTCTATTATGAACACTGAAGCTTTCTTT.

The CDR3 coding sequence is TGCGCCAGCAGCCCATCCAGTTTCACCGGGGAGCTGTTTTTT. Translated, it gives CASSPSSFTGELFF. The chain recombines TRBV4-1 with TRBJ2-2; D ambiguous. Germline values: CDR1 MGHRA, CDR2 YSYEKL. The V end was cut by 4 bases, the J end by 4 bases, with 10 bases between. The CDR3 contains 14 residues.

Here the CDR3 reads CASSLMRATAEAFF. Written as DNA, the CDR3 is TGTGCCAGCAGCCTAATGCGGGCTACGGCTGAAGCTTTCTTT. The V gene is TRBV28, the J gene TRBJ1-1; D is undetermined. Germline CDR1 is MDHEN and CDR2 is SYDVKM. V shed 6 bases and J shed 6 bases, with 17 bases lying between them. CDR3 length: 14 amino acids.

The V and J genes are TRBV19 and TRBJ2-7, with D perhaps TRBD1 (5 bases). V shed 6 bases and J shed 2 bases, with 11 bases lying between them. The CDR3 is 13 residues long. CDR1 is LNHDA and CDR2 is SQIVND in the germline V gene (reference sequence). The CDR3 bases are TGTGCCAGTAGCACAACAGGAGCCTACGAGCAGTACTTC. Amino acid sequence: CASSTTGAYEQYF.

The V call is TRBV6-5, the J call TRBJ1-2; D not certain. Trimming took off 4 bases at V and 5 bases at J, with 5 bases between the two ends. CDR1 and CDR2 from the germline V gene are MNHEY and SVGAGI. The CDR3 runs 11 residues. In nucleotides, the CDR3 is TGTGCCAGCAGTTCCTATTATGGCTACACCTTC. This encodes CASSSYYGYTF.

This sequence joins TRBV7-3 and TRBJ1-1; D is unclear. V lost 6 bases and J 0 bases, leaving 8 bases between the germline ends. The CDR3 consists of 13 residues. The germline gives CDR1 SGHTA, CDR2 FQGTGA. CDR3 DNA: TGTGCCAGCAGTCCCAGCTTGAACACTGAAGCTTTCTTT. Its translation: CASSPSLNTEAFF.

The chain links TRBV6-5 to TRBJ1-5, with 7 bases lining up with TRBD1. The CDR3 contains 14 residues. The V segment lost 7 bases and the J segment 7 bases; nucleotides outside the gene matches: 10. From germline, CDR1 is MNHEY and CDR2 SVGAGI. CDR3 in DNA: TGTGCCAGCAACCCAGACAGGGTCGGGCAGCCCCAGCATTTT. Amino acid sequence: CASNPDRVGQPQHF.

The chain links TRBV11-2 to TRBJ1-1; D gene unclear. The CDR3 length is 14 residues. V lost 5 bases and J lost 0, with 10 bases in between. The V gene's germline CDR1 is SGHAT and CDR2 FQNNGV. CDR3 bases: TGTGCCAGCAGCCTCTGGACGGTGAACACTGAAGCTTTCTTT. Encoded protein: CASSLWTVNTEAFF.

The V and J genes are TRBV30 and TRBJ1-6; tentatively, D is TRBD1 (5 bases). The CDR3 spans 14 residues. Germline V gene lookup returns CDR1 GTSNPN and CDR2 SVGIG (reference sequence). V was shortened by 4 bases and J by 9 bases, with 16 bases between the two germline ends. CDR3 nucleotide sequence: TGTGCCTGGAAAAGGGACCTAGGAAGTTCACCCCTCCACTTT. As protein: CAWKRDLGSSPLHF.

The chain joins TRBV7-9 to TRBJ2-7; 7 bases match TRBD1. The CDR3 is 17 amino acids. CDR1 is SEHNR, CDR2 FQNEAQ, per germline (reference sequence). The V segment lost 6 bases and the J segment 3 bases; nucleotides outside the gene matches: 17. The CDR3 region has the DNA TGTGCCAGCAGTAAGCAGACGGGGACAGCGCTTTTCTACGAGCAGTACTTC. This encodes CASSKQTGTALFYEQYF. The variable domain in full, completed from reference TRBV7-9 and TRBJ2-7, reads DTGVSQNPRHKITKRGQNVTFRCDPISEHNRLYWYRQTLGQGPEFLTYFQNEAQLEKSRLLSDRFSAERPKGSFSTLEIQRTEQGDSAMYLCASSKQTGTALFYEQYFGPGTRLTVT.